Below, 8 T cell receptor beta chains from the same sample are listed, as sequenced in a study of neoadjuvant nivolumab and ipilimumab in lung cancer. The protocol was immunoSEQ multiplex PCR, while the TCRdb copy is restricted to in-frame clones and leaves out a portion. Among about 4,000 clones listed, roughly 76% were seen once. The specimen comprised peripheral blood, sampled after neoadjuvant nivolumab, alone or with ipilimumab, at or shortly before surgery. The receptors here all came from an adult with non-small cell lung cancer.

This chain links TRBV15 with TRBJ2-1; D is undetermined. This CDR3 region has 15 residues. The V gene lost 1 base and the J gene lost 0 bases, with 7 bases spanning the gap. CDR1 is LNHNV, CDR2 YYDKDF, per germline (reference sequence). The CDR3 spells CATSRGASSYNEQFF. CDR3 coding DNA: TGTGCCACCAGCAGAGGGGCGAGCTCCTACAATGAGCAGTTCTTC.

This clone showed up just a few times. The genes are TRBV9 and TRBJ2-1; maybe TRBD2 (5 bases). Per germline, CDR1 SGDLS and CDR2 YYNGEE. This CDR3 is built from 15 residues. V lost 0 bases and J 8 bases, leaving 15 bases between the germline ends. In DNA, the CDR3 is TGTGCCAGCAGCGTAGCTAGCAGTCGGTGGGATGAGCAGTTCTTC. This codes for CASSVASSRWDEQFF. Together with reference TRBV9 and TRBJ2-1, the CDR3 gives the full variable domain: DSGVTQTPKHLITATGQRVTLRCSPRSGDLSVYWYQQSLDQGLQFLIQYYNGEERAKGNILERFSAQQFPDLHSELNLSSLELGDSALYFCASSVASSRWDEQFFGPGTRLTVL.

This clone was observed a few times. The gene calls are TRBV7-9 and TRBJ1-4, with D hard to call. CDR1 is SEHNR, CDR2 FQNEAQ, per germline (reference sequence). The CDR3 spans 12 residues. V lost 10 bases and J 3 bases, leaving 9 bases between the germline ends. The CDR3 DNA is TGTGCCACCCGGGCAGCTAATGAAAAACTGTTTTTT. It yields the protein CATRAANEKLFF.

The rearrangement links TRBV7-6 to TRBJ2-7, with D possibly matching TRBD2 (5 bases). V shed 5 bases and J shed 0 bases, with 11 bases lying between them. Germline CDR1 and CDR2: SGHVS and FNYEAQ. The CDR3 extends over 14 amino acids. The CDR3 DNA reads TGTGCCAGCAGCCCGTATCTAGCCTCCTACGAGCAGTACTTC. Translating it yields CASSPYLASYEQYF. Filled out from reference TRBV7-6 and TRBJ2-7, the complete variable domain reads GAGVSQSPRYKVTKRGQDVALRCDPISGHVSLYWYRQALGQGPEFLTYFNYEAQQDKSGLPNDRFSAERPEGSISTLTIQRTEQRDSAMYRCASSPYLASYEQYFGPGTRLTVT.

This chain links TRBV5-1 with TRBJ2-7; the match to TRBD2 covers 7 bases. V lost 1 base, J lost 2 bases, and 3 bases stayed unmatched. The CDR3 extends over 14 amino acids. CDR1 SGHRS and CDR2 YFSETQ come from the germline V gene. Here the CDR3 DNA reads TGCGCCAGCAGCTTGTGGCGGGAGCCCTACGAGCAGTACTTC. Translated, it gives CASSLWREPYEQYF.

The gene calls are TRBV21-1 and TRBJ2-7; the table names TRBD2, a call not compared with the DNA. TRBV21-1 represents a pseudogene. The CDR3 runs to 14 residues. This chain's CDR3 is CASTRLARGAEQYF. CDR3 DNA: TGTGCCAGCACCAGACTAGCCCGTGGGGCCGAGCAGTACTTC.

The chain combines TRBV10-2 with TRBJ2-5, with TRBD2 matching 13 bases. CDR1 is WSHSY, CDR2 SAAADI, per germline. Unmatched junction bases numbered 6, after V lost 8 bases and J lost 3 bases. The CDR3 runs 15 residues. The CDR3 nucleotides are TGCGCCAGCGGAAGGACTAGCGGGAGTAAAGAGACCCAGTACTTC. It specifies CASGRTSGSKETQYF.

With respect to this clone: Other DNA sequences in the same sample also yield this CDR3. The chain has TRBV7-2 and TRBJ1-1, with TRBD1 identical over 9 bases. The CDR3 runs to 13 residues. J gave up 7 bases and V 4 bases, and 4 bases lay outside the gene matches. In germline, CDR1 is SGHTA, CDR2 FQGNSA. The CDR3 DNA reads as TGTGCCAGCAGCTATTCGACAGGGGGTGAAGCTTTCTTT. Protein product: CASSYSTGGEAFF.